This paragraph reports one T cell receptor beta chain. Each CDR3 protein is one row after TCRdb ran MiXCR on the RT-PCR reads. In the table there are some 87,000 distinct CDR3 sequences, under 50% of which are singletons. This record comes from a study of patients and donors after allogeneic stem cell transplantation. The sequence derives from a human donor who was either an allogeneic HSCT recipient or a stem cell or donor lymphocyte infusion donor (not recorded which). It is not recorded whose cells these are; they may come from a transplant donor. Source material: blood, either unsorted or a sorted T cell fraction (not recorded which).

The CDR3 DNA reads as TGTGCCAGCAGTTTAACCTCGGGAAACACCATATATTTT. Protein: CASSLTSGNTIYF. V usage is TRBV12-3 or TRBV12-4 and J usage is TRBJ1-3, with no clear D. This CDR3 has 13 residues. Trimming removed 2 bases from V and 4 bases from J, with 6 bases in between.